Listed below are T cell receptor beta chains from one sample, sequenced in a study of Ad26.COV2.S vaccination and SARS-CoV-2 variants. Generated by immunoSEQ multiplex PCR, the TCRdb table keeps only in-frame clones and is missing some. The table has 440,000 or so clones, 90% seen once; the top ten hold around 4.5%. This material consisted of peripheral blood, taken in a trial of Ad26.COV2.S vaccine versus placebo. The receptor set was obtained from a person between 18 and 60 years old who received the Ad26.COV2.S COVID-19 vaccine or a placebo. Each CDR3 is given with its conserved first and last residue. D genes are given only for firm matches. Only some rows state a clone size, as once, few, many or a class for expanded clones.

CDR3 DNA: TGTGCCAGCAGCCAAGATACCGGGAACCTCTACGAGCAGTACTTC
CDR3 protein: CASSQDTGNLYEQYF
D gene: -
clone size: -
V gene: TRBV4-2
J gene: TRBJ2-7
CDR3 length: 15

CDR3 DNA: TGTGCCAGCAGTAGATCCGGGACAGGTGTAGGGGATGAGCAGTTCTTC
CDR3 protein: CASSRSGTGVGDEQFF
D gene: TRBD1
clone size: -
V gene: TRBV6-6
J gene: TRBJ2-1
CDR3 length: 16

CDR3 DNA: TGTGCCAGCAGCCAACCCGTTGGACAGGGGACCTTAAATGAGCAGTTCTTC
CDR3 protein: CASSQPVGQGTLNEQFF
D gene: TRBD1
clone size: once
V gene: TRBV14
J gene: TRBJ2-1
CDR3 length: 17

CDR3 DNA: TGTGCCATCAGGGTACTAGCGGGAGTATCCTCCGAGCAGTACTTC
CDR3 protein: CAIRVLAGVSSEQYF
D gene: TRBD2
clone size: -
V gene: TRBV10-3
J gene: TRBJ2-7
CDR3 length: 15

CDR3 DNA: TGCGCCAGCAGCCATCCCCTACCTGGCGGGAGCTCCTACGAGCAGTACTTC
CDR3 protein: CASSHPLPGGSSYEQYF
D gene: TRBD2
clone size: once
V gene: TRBV4-1
J gene: TRBJ2-7
CDR3 length: 17

CDR3 DNA: TGTGCCAGCAGTCCAGGGACTAGCGGGACCTACGAGCAGTACTTC
CDR3 protein: CASSPGTSGTYEQYF
D gene: TRBD2
clone size: -
V gene: TRBV27
J gene: TRBJ2-7
CDR3 length: 15

CDR3 DNA: TGTGCCAGCACCCCGGAGGGACAGCCAAATGAAAAACTGTTTTTT
CDR3 protein: CASTPEGQPNEKLFF
D gene: TRBD1
clone size: -
V gene: TRBV2
J gene: TRBJ1-4
CDR3 length: 15

CDR3 DNA: TGTGCCAGCAGCTTGACAGGTCAGGGTGGCTACACCTTC
CDR3 protein: CASSLTGQGGYTF
D gene: -
clone size: -
V gene: TRBV11-2
J gene: TRBJ1-2
CDR3 length: 13

CDR3 DNA: TGTGCCAGTAGTCCGCGACCGGGGGGGACCCAGTACTTC
CDR3 protein: CASSPRPGGTQYF
D gene: TRBD2
clone size: -
V gene: TRBV19
J gene: TRBJ2-5
CDR3 length: 13

CDR3 DNA: TGCGCCAGCAGCCAAGATCTTCCCGGATCGGAGGGCACAGATACGCAGTATTTT
CDR3 protein: CASSQDLPGSEGTDTQYF
D gene: -
clone size: -
V gene: TRBV4-3
J gene: TRBJ2-3
CDR3 length: 18

CDR3 DNA: TGTGCCAGCAGCTTAGCCCGCGGGAGGGCCATCAATGAGCAGTTCTTC
CDR3 protein: CASSLARGRAINEQFF
D gene: TRBD2
clone size: -
V gene: TRBV11-1
J gene: TRBJ2-1
CDR3 length: 16

CDR3 DNA: TGCGCCAGCAGCTTGGAGGTGGGCACAGATACGCAGTATTTT
CDR3 protein: CASSLEVGTDTQYF
D gene: -
clone size: -
V gene: TRBV5-1
J gene: TRBJ2-3
CDR3 length: 14

CDR3 DNA: TGTGCCAGCACCAAGGGACTAGCGGGAGGTCGGGGTGAGCAGTTCTTC
CDR3 protein: CASTKGLAGGRGEQFF
D gene: TRBD2
clone size: -
V gene: TRBV2
J gene: TRBJ2-1
CDR3 length: 16

CDR3 DNA: TGTGCCAGCAGTGAAGCGCTGACTAGCGGAGAGACCCAGTACTTC
CDR3 protein: CASSEALTSGETQYF
D gene: TRBD2
clone size: -
V gene: TRBV6-1
J gene: TRBJ2-5
CDR3 length: 15

CDR3 DNA: TGTGCCAGCAGCTATACACCAGGGGGCTCGTACGAGCAGTACTTC
CDR3 protein: CASSYTPGGSYEQYF
D gene: TRBD1
clone size: -
V gene: TRBV5-6
J gene: TRBJ2-7
CDR3 length: 15

CDR3 DNA: TGTGCCAGCACCACCCTAAAGGGCTTTTTGGAGACCCAGTACTTC
CDR3 protein: CASTTLKGFLETQYF
D gene: -
clone size: -
V gene: TRBV7-9
J gene: TRBJ2-5
CDR3 length: 15

CDR3 DNA: TGTGCCAGCAGATCACGGGACAGCGTCTCCTACGAGCAGTACTTC
CDR3 protein: CASRSRDSVSYEQYF
D gene: TRBD1
clone size: once
V gene: TRBV28
J gene: TRBJ2-7
CDR3 length: 15

CDR3 DNA: TGTGCCAGCAGCTCTAACGCAGCGGACTACGAGCAGTACTTC
CDR3 protein: CASSSNAADYEQYF
D gene: -
clone size: -
V gene: TRBV5-4
J gene: TRBJ2-7
CDR3 length: 14

CDR3 DNA: TGTGCCAGCAGCCCCCGTAGACAGGTCGACGAGCAGTACTTC
CDR3 protein: CASSPRRQVDEQYF
D gene: -
clone size: -
V gene: TRBV7-2
J gene: TRBJ2-7
CDR3 length: 14

CDR3 DNA: TGTGCCAGCAGCCAAGGAGCAAGGGTGGAGACCCAGTACTTC
CDR3 protein: CASSQGARVETQYF
D gene: -
clone size: -
V gene: TRBV4-2
J gene: TRBJ2-5
CDR3 length: 14

CDR3 DNA: TGTGCCAGCAGTCGGAAAAGGACCAAGGGGACCTACGAGCAGTACTTC
CDR3 protein: CASSRKRTKGTYEQYF
D gene: -
clone size: -
V gene: TRBV6-4
J gene: TRBJ2-7
CDR3 length: 16

CDR3 DNA: TGTGCCAGCAGCTTAGGCGAGGTTGGACTAGCCCAAGAGACCCAGTACTTC
CDR3 protein: CASSLGEVGLAQETQYF
D gene: TRBD2
clone size: -
V gene: TRBV11-2
J gene: TRBJ2-5
CDR3 length: 17

CDR3 DNA: TGTGCCAGCAGCTTCAGGACGGCCGAGCAGTACTTC
CDR3 protein: CASSFRTAEQYF
D gene: -
clone size: -
V gene: TRBV7-9
J gene: TRBJ2-7
CDR3 length: 12

CDR3 DNA: TGCGCCAGTAGCCTCGGGGTAGCGGTCTACAATGAGCAGTTCTTC
CDR3 protein: CASSLGVAVYNEQFF
D gene: -
clone size: -
V gene: TRBV10-2
J gene: TRBJ2-1
CDR3 length: 15

CDR3 DNA: TGTGCCAGCAGCTTGATCCGGGAGGCCTCCTACGAGCAGTACTTC
CDR3 protein: CASSLIREASYEQYF
D gene: TRBD2
clone size: -
V gene: TRBV5-8
J gene: TRBJ2-7
CDR3 length: 15

CDR3 DNA: TGCGCCAGCAGCCAGCATCTGGACAGGGAGGAGGTTGAGAACACTGAAGCTTTCTTT
CDR3 protein: CASSQHLDREEVENTEAFF
D gene: TRBD1
clone size: -
V gene: TRBV4-3
J gene: TRBJ1-1
CDR3 length: 19

CDR3 DNA: TGTGCCAGCAGCTTACAGACTAGCGGGATTGGGGGCTCCTACGAGCAGTACTTC
CDR3 protein: CASSLQTSGIGGSYEQYF
D gene: TRBD2
clone size: -
V gene: TRBV5-5
J gene: TRBJ2-7
CDR3 length: 18

CDR3 DNA: TGTGCCAGCAGCTTACTAAACACCGGGGAGCTGTTTTTT
CDR3 protein: CASSLLNTGELFF
D gene: -
clone size: -
V gene: TRBV7-2
J gene: TRBJ2-2
CDR3 length: 13

CDR3 DNA: TGCAGTGCTAGAGGTCAGGGGGGCCAGCATTTT
CDR3 protein: CSARGQGGQHF
D gene: TRBD1
clone size: -
V gene: TRBV20-1
J gene: TRBJ1-5
CDR3 length: 11

CDR3 DNA: TGTGCCAGTAGTATCAGCTACAGGGACTACGATATGAACACTGAAGCTTTCTTT
CDR3 protein: CASSISYRDYDMNTEAFF
D gene: -
clone size: -
V gene: TRBV19
J gene: TRBJ1-1
CDR3 length: 18

CDR3 DNA: TGCGCCAGCAGCTTGGAGGGGGAGCAGTACTTC
CDR3 protein: CASSLEGEQYF
D gene: -
clone size: -
V gene: TRBV5-1
J gene: TRBJ2-7
CDR3 length: 11

CDR3 DNA: TGTGCCACCAGCAGAGTACCTCTAGCGGAGGACACAGATACGCAGTATTTT
CDR3 protein: CATSRVPLAEDTDTQYF
D gene: TRBD2
clone size: -
V gene: TRBV15
J gene: TRBJ2-3
CDR3 length: 17

CDR3 DNA: TGTGCCAGCAGGAAATATACATCCTACAATGAGCAGTTCTTC
CDR3 protein: CASRKYTSYNEQFF
D gene: -
clone size: -
V gene: TRBV2
J gene: TRBJ2-1
CDR3 length: 14

CDR3 DNA: TGTGCCAGCAGTTTTGGGCTAGCAGCAAACAATGAGCAGTTCTTC
CDR3 protein: CASSFGLAANNEQFF
D gene: -
clone size: -
V gene: TRBV28
J gene: TRBJ2-1
CDR3 length: 15

CDR3 DNA: TGTGCCAGCAGATTGGGGCTGGGCTCCTACAATGAGCAGTTCTTC
CDR3 protein: CASRLGLGSYNEQFF
D gene: -
clone size: -
V gene: TRBV27
J gene: TRBJ2-1
CDR3 length: 15

CDR3 DNA: TGTGCCAGCAGCTGGGGGTCAGGTACGCAGTATTTT
CDR3 protein: CASSWGSGTQYF
D gene: -
clone size: once
V gene: TRBV5-8
J gene: TRBJ2-3
CDR3 length: 12

CDR3 DNA: TGTGCCAGCAGTCTAGGCGGGGGCCCCCATCAAGAGACCCAGTACTTC
CDR3 protein: CASSLGGGPHQETQYF
D gene: -
clone size: -
V gene: TRBV13
J gene: TRBJ2-5
CDR3 length: 16

CDR3 DNA: TGTGCCAGCAGTTTATCGGTGCCCGGTGAGACCCAGTACTTC
CDR3 protein: CASSLSVPGETQYF
D gene: -
clone size: once
V gene: TRBV28
J gene: TRBJ2-5
CDR3 length: 14

CDR3 DNA: TGTGCCAGCAGTCCCTGGACACCACTTGAAAAACTGTTTTTT
CDR3 protein: CASSPWTPLEKLFF
D gene: -
clone size: once
V gene: TRBV6-6
J gene: TRBJ1-4
CDR3 length: 14

CDR3 DNA: TGTGCCAGCAGCCGGGAGGACTACGAGCAGTACTTC
CDR3 protein: CASSREDYEQYF
D gene: TRBD2
clone size: -
V gene: TRBV7-2
J gene: TRBJ2-7
CDR3 length: 12

CDR3 DNA: TGTGCCAGCAGCCGAAGGGGTCCCCAAGAGACCCAGTACTTC
CDR3 protein: CASSRRGPQETQYF
D gene: -
clone size: -
V gene: TRBV7-3
J gene: TRBJ2-5
CDR3 length: 14

CDR3 DNA: TGTGCCAGCAGCCACAGGGCCCTGGGCCCCCAGCATTTT
CDR3 protein: CASSHRALGPQHF
D gene: -
clone size: -
V gene: TRBV28
J gene: TRBJ1-5
CDR3 length: 13

CDR3 DNA: TGTGCCAGCAGCCAGAGAAACACCGGGGAGCTGTTTTTT
CDR3 protein: CASSQRNTGELFF
D gene: -
clone size: -
V gene: TRBV14
J gene: TRBJ2-2
CDR3 length: 13

CDR3 DNA: TGTGCCAGCAGCTTAGGGTTGGGCGGGGAGACCCAGTACTTC
CDR3 protein: CASSLGLGGETQYF
D gene: -
clone size: -
V gene: TRBV7-2
J gene: TRBJ2-5
CDR3 length: 14

CDR3 DNA: TGTGCCACCAGCCACCCTCGGGGGGGACAGGGACTAGCGGGAGTAAAGTCCAATGAGCAGTTCTTC
CDR3 protein: CATSHPRGGQGLAGVKSNEQFF
D gene: TRBD2
clone size: -
V gene: TRBV24-1
J gene: TRBJ2-1
CDR3 length: 22